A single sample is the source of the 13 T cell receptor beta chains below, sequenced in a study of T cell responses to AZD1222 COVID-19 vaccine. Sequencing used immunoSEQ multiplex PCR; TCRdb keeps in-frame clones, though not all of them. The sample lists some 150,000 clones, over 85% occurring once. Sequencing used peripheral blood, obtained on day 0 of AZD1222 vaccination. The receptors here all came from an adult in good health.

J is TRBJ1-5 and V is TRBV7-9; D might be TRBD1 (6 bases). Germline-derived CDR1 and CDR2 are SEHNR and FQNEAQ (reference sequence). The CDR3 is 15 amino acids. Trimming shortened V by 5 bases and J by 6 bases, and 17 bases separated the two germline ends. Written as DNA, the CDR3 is TGTGCCAGCAGCCCCCGGGGGGACATAGGTCAGCCCCAGCATTTT. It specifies CASSPRGDIGQPQHF.

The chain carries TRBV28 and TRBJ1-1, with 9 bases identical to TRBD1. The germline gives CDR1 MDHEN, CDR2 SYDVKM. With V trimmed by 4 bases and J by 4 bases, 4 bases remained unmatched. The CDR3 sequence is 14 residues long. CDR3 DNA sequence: TGTGCCAGCAGTTCCCCGGGACAGGGCACTGAAGCTTTCTTT. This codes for CASSSPGQGTEAFF.

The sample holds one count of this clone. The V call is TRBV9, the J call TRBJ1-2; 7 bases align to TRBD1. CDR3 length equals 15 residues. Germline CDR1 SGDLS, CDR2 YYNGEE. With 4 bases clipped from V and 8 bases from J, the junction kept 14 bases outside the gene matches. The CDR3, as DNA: TGTGCCAGCAGCCCCACTCCCCCGGACAGGCGGGGCTACACCTTC. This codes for CASSPTPPDRRGYTF. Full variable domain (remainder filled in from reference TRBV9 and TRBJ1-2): DSGVTQTPKHLITATGQRVTLRCSPRSGDLSVYWYQQSLDQGLQFLIQYYNGEERAKGNILERFSAQQFPDLHSELNLSSLELGDSALYFCASSPTPPDRRGYTFGSGTRLTVV.

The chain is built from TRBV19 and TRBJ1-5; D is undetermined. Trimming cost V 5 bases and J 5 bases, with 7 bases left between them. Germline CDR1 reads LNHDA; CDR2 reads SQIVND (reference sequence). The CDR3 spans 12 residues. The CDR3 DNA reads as TGTGCCAGTAGTGAAACAGATCAGCCCCAGCATTTT. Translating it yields CASSETDQPQHF. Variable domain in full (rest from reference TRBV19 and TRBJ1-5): DGGITQSPKYLFRKEGQNVTLSCEQNLNHDAMYWYRQDPGQGLRLIYYSQIVNDFQKGDIAEGYSVSREKKESFPLTVTSAQKNPTAFYLCASSETDQPQHFGDGTRLSIL.

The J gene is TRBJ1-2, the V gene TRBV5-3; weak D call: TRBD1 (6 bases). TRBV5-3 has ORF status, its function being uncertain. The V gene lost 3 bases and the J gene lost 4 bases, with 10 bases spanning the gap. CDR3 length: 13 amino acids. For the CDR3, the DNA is TGTGCCAGAAGCTCAGACAGGTGCTATGGCTACACCTTC. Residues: CARSSDRCYGYTF.

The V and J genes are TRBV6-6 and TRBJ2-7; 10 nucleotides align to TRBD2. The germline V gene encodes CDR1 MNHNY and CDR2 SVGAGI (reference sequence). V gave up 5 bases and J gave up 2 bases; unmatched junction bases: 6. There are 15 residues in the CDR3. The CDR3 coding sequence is TGTGCCAGCAGTCCGGGACTAGCGACGGCCTACGAGCAGTACTTC. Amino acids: CASSPGLATAYEQYF.

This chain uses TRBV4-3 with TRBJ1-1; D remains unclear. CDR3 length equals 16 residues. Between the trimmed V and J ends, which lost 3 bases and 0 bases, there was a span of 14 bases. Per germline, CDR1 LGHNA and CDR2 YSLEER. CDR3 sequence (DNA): TGCGCCAGCAGCCAGTTATTAGGACGGATGAACACTGAAGCTTTCTTT. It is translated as CASSQLLGRMNTEAFF.

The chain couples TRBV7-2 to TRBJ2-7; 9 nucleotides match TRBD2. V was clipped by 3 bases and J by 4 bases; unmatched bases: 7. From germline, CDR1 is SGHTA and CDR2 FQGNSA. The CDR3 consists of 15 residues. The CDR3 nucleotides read TGTGCCAGCAGCTTGGGGAGAAGCGGGGGGTACGAGCAGTACTTC. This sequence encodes CASSLGRSGGYEQYF. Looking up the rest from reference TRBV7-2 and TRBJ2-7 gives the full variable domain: GAGVSQSPSNKVTEKGKDVELRCDPISGHTALYWYRQSLGQGLEFLIYFQGNSAPDKSGLPSDRFSAERTGGSVSTLTIQRTQQEDSAVYLCASSLGRSGGYEQYFGPGTRLTVT.

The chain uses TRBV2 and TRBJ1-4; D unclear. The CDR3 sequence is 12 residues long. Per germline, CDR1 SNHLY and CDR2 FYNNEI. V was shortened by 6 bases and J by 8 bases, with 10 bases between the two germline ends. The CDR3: CASRRGGEKLFF. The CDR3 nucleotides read TGTGCCAGCAGGCGAGGAGGGGAAAAACTGTTTTTT.

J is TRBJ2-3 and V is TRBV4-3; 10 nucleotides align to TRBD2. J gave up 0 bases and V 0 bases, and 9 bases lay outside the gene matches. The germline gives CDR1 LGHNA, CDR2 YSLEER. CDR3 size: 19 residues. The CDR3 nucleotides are TGCGCCAGCAGCCAAGATTGGCTAGCGGGGGCCATAAGCACAGATACGCAGTATTTT. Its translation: CASSQDWLAGAISTDTQYF.

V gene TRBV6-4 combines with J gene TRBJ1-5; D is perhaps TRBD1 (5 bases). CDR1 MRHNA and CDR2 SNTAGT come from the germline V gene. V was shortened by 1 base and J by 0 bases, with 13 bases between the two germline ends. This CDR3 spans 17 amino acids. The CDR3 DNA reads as TGTGCCAGCAGTGACTGCCTACAGGAGAATAGCAATCAGCCCCAGCATTTT. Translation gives CASSDCLQENSNQPQHF.

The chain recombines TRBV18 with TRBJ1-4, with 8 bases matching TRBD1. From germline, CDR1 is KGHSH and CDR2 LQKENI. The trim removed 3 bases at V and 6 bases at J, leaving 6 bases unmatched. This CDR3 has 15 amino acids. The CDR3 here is CASSPRTGKDEKLFF. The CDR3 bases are TGTGCCAGCTCACCCCGGACAGGGAAGGATGAAAAACTGTTTTTT.

The CDR3 region has the DNA TGCGCCAGCAGCCCCGACAGGTCGTATGAAAAACTGTTTTTT. It translates to CASSPDRSYEKLFF. The chain has TRBV5-1 and TRBJ1-4; perhaps TRBD1 as D (6 bases). Germline CDR1 SGHRS, CDR2 YFSETQ. Trimming took off 4 bases at V and 6 bases at J, with 13 bases between the two ends. There are 14 residues in the CDR3. The full variable domain, its missing parts supplied by reference TRBV5-1 and TRBJ1-4, is KAGVTQTPRYLIKTRGQQVTLSCSPISGHRSVSWYQQTPGQGLQFLFEYFSETQRNKGNFPGRFSGRQFSNSRSEMNVSTLELGDSALYLCASSPDRSYEKLFFGSGTQLSVL.